This TCR beta chain originates from a study of blood T cell repertoires in COVID-19. Looking at the study overall: Collection of acute and convalescent COVID-19 samples took place in the United States, Italy and Spain. PBMCs, B-cell-depleted T cells, or T cells provided the cDNA or gDNA that made up the material.

Germline V gives CDR1 SGHTA, CDR2 FQGNSA. The CDR3 loop spans 16 amino acids. With 1 base clipped from V and 4 bases from J, the junction kept 2 bases outside the gene matches. Participants came from fewer than 25 US areas, aged about 18 to 95 years. Clinical history as reported by participants underpinned cohort assignment. TCRdb's table, derived via immunoSEQ multiplex PCR, lists solely in-frame clones and lacks some. In the table there are under 200,000 clones, about 89% of which are singletons. Sequencing input: PBMCs or T cells enriched from blood (not recorded which). The gene calls are TRBV7-2 and TRBJ2-5; 14 nucleotides line up with TRBD2. The clonotype originates from a woman aged 18-29 years who had recovered from COVID-19. The CDR3 DNA sequence: TGTGCCAGCAGCTTAGAGGGGACTAGCGGGGGAGAGACCCAGTACTTC. Amino acid sequence: CASSLEGTSGGETQYF.